This T cell receptor beta chain was captured by sequencing in a study of T cells in Graves' hyperthyroidism and ophthalmopathy (dated by TCRdb to 2018 to 2020). About the study as a whole: Peripheral blood samples were taken at the time of initial diagnosis, prior to any treatment. TCR V-J signatures able to tell the groups apart were searched for in a discovery cohort of 100 or so patients, of whom approximately 40 had Graves' ophthalmopathy and some 60 had stable Graves' hyperthyroidism. Whether ophthalmopathy could be predicted prospectively was tested in an independent validation cohort made up of 18 to 20 hyperthyroidism patients plus 17 patients who later progressed to ophthalmopathy. The 85 to 100 discovery patients were randomly split 7:3 into training and test sets. In roughly six Graves' hyperthyroidism patients, the study also compared T-cell repertoires from thyroid tissue with T-cell repertoires from blood. After sampling, hyperthyroidism patients received methimazole starting at 30 mg daily, and ophthalmopathy patients received high-dose intravenous methylprednisolone. The paper reports TCR Vbeta CDR3 sequencing of 130 to 150 peripheral blood samples: fewer than 50 ophthalmopathy, under 80 hyperthyroidism and around 17 progressor patients. Study-level results and caveats: In validation, progression to ophthalmopathy was predicted by the model with 70.59% sensitivity and nearly 75% specificity, a median of 6.5 months before onset. In cross-validation, a model built on a 13 V-J signature told ophthalmopathy apart from stable hyperthyroidism with over 85% sensitivity and around 83% specificity, and in testing the same model reached 80%/75%. Most expanded thyroid clonotypes (frequency above 0.001) were also detected in blood, suggesting blood repertoires may reflect thyroid immune responses. Sample size was not statistically predetermined, and blinding of investigators to group allocation was not performed.

As for this clonotype: What antigen it recognizes has not been identified. Base qualities are missing; no much larger clone stands one base away.

Stable Graves' hyperthyroidism was defined as no progression to ophthalmopathy during 18 months of follow-up. Hyperthyroidism patients were aged 18 to 65 years and newly diagnosed, with disease duration of less than 2 months. Any patient with an uncontrolled infection, another autoimmune disease, pregnancy or lactation was excluded. Diagnoses were established on the basis of clinical symptoms, serum thyroxine and TRAb, thyroid ultrasound, and orbital computed tomography. PBMCs were separated from roughly 10 ml of fresh peripheral blood using Ficoll-Paque density gradient centrifugation. Total RNA was extracted using Trizol reagent, and RNA quality was assessed on an Agilent 2100 Bioanalyzer. TCR beta CDR3 regions were amplified from RNA transcripts. For the first round of RT-PCR on the TCR CDR3, the HTBI primer set was used together with the Qiagen OneStep RT-PCR kit. Libraries were constructed in a second round of multiplex PCR, after which size selection and purification were carried out. Paired-end sequencing of the libraries was performed with 100 bp reads on an Illumina HiSeq2000. From the authors' description of their analysis: SOAPnuke was used to process the raw data, throwing out any read that contained adapters or uncalled bases, had a mean Phred below 15, or lacked an exact constant-primer or identifier match. COPE v1.2.5 was used to merge high-quality paired reads, and clonotypes were defined as unique nucleotide sequences. MiTCR v1.1 was used to align the clonotypes against IMGT TRBV, TRBD and TRBJ reference segments. Only V-J combinations with frequency above 0.0001, covering roughly 99% of repertoires, were analysed. A TCS score was defined as the ratio between F50 (clonal expansion) and ExV (chaos), using BLOSUM62-based TCRdist between CDR3 peptides within each V-J. Welch's t-statistics and random forest reduced roughly 500 V-J features to 13, which were used in a naive Bayes classifier (R e1071). The raw public reads went through TCRdb reprocessing: fastp at Q25, MiXCR clone calling, in-frame beta chains kept. Every distinct CDR3 protein forms one entry, paired with its most common genes and DNA. TCRdb's processing, not the study's, gives the V and J calls here. The sample has tens of thousands of distinct CDR3 sequences on record, less than 45% of them singletons. Of the sample, around a tenth falls within the top ten clones.

Sequenced sample: blood. This TCR was recovered from a woman aged 25 to 39 with Graves' hyperthyroidism.

Read as DNA, the sequence is TGTGCCTGGAGTTTCCGGGACACCGAAGAGACCCAGTACTTC. Translated, this gives CAWSFRDTEETQYF. The chain employs TRBV30 and TRBJ2-5; TRBD1 is a possible D gene, resting on 6 matching bases. The germline V gene (reference sequence) gives CDR1 as GTSNPN and CDR2 as SVGIG. Reading from cysteine to phenylalanine, the CDR3 counts 14 amino acids. Solely the CDR3 DNA is kept, with 42 bases framed from the first base. V is pared back by 2 bases and J by 3 bases, with 13 bases lying between the germline termini.